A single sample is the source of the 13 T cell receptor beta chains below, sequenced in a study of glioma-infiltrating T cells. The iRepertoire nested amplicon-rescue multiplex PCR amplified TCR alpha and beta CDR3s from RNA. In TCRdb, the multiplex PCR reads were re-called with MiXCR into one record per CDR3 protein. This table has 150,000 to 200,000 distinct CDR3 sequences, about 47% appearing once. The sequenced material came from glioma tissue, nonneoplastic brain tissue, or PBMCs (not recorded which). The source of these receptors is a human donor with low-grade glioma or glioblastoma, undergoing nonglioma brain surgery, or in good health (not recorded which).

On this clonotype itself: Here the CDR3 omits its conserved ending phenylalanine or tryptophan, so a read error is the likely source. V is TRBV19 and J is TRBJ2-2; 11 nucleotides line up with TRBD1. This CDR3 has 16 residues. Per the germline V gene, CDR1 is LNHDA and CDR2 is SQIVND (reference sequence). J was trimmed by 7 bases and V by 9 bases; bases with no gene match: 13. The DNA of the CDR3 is TGTGCCAGCCATCTCTCCGGGACAGGGGGGGTCGGGGAGCTGTTTCTT. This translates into CASHLSGTGGVGELFL.

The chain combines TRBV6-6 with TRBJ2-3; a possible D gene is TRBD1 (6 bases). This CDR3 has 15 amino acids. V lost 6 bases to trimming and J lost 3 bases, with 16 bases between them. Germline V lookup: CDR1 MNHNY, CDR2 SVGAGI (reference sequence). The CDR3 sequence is CASRSRTVGTDTQYF. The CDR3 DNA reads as TGTGCCAGCAGGTCTCGGACAGTTGGAACAGATACGCAGTATTTT.

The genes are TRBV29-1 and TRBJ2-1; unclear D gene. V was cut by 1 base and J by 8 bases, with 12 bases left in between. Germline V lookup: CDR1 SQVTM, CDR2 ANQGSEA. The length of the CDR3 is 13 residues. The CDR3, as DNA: TGCAGCGTTGAAGGTCTAGTGGGCTATGAGCAGTTCTTC. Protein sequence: CSVEGLVGYEQFF.

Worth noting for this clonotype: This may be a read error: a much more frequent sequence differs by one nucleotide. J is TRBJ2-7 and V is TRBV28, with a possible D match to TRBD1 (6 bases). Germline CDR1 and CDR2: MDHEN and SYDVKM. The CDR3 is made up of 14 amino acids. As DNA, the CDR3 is TGTGCCAGAAGTTCAGTCGGACAGACTTACGAGCAGTACTTC. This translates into CARSSVGQTYEQYF. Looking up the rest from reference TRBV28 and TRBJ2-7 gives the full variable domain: DVKVTQSSRYLVKRTGEKVFLECVQDMDHENMFWYRQDPGLGLRLIYFSYDVKMKEKGDIPEGYSVSREKKERFSLILESASTNQTSMYLCARSSVGQTYEQYFGPGTRLTVT.

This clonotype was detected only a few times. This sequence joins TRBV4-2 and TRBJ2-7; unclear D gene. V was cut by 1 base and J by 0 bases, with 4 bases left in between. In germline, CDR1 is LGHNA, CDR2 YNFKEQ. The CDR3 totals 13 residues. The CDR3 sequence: CASSQGSSYEQYF. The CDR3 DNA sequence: TGTGCCAGCAGCCAAGGAAGCTCCTACGAGCAGTACTTC.

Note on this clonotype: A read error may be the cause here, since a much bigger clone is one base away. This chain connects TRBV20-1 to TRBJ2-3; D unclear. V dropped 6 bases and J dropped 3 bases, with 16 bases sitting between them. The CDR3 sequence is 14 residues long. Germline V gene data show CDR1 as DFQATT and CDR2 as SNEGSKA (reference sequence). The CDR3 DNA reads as TGCAGTGCCCCCCGGGCGTGCGCTACAGATACGCAGTATTTT. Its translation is CSAPRACATDTQYF.

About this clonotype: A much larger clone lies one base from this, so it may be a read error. CDR3 coding DNA: TGTGCCAGCAGGAAGGGGCCGACAGATACGCAGTATTTT. This codes for CASRKGPTDTQYF. This chain joins TRBV3-1 and TRBJ2-3; D may be TRBD1 (5 bases). This CDR3 is built from 13 residues. Germline V lookup: CDR1 LGHDT, CDR2 YNNKEL (reference sequence). Trimming took off 6 bases at V and 3 bases at J, with 10 bases between the two ends.

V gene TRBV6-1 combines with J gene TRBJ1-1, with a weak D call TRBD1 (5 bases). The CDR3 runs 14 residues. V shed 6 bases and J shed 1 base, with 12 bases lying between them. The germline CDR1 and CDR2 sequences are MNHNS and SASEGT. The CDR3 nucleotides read TGTGCCAGCAGACAAGCAGGACAGAACACTGAAGCTTTCTTT. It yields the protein CASRQAGQNTEAFF.

The CDR3 here is CASHRSLDTQYF. The CDR3 nucleotides read TGTGCCAGCCACCGTAGTTTGGATACGCAGTATTTT. J is TRBJ2-3 and V is TRBV6-2 or TRBV6-3; no clear D. CDR1 is MNHEY, CDR2 SVGEGT, per germline. V was cut by 8 bases and J by 6 bases, with 12 bases left in between. This CDR3 comprises 12 residues.

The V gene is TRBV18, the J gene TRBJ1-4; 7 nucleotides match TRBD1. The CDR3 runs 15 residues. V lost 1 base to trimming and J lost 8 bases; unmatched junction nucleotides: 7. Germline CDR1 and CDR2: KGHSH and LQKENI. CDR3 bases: TGTGCCAGCTCACCACGGGAGGGGGCGGCGGAAAAACTGTTTTTT. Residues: CASSPREGAAEKLFF.

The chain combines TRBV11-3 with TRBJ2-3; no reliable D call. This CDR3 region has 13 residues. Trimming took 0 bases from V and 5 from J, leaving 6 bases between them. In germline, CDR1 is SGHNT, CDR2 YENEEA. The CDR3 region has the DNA TGTGCCAGCAGCTTAGATCATGGAGATACGCAGTATTTT. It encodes CASSLDHGDTQYF. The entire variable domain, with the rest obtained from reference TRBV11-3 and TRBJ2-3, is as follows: EAGVVQSPRYKIIEKKQPVAFWCNPISGHNTLYWYLQNLGQGPELLIRYENEEAVDDSQLPKDRFSAERLKGVDSTLKIQPAELGDSAVYLCASSLDHGDTQYFGPGTRLTVL.

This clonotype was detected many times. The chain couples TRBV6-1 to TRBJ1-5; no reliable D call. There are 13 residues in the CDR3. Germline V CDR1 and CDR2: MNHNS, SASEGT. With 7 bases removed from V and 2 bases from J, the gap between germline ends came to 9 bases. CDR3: CASNPRGNQPQHF. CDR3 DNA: TGTGCCAGCAACCCCCGAGGCAATCAGCCCCAGCATTTT.

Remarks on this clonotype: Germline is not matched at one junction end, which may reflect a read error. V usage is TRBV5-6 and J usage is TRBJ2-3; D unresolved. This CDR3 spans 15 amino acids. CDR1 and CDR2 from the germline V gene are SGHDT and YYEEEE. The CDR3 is CASSLFRTDTDKQYF. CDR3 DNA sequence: TGTGCCAGCAGCTTGTTCCGGACCGACACAGATAAGCAGTATTTT.